These 3 T cell receptor beta chains were all obtained from the same sample, sequenced in a study of blood T cells in healthy people across ages. Primed by a sample-barcoded 5' primer and a J-beta primer mix, a second PCR proceeded for about 7 to 12 cycles. TCRdb itself ran the 5' RACE reads through MiXCR, one entry per CDR3 protein. The sample yields more than 1,400,000 distinct CDR3 sequences, about 40% seen once. Input material: blood. The origin of the receptors is a woman aged 18-29 years in good health.

V and J are TRBV5-1 and TRBJ2-1; 7 bases fit TRBD1. J gave up 5 bases and V 2 bases, and 7 bases lay outside the gene matches. Germline-derived CDR1 and CDR2 are SGHRS and YFSETQ. The CDR3 loop spans 15 amino acids. The CDR3 region is CASSFTGVLDNEQFF. DNA for the CDR3: TGCGCCAGCAGCTTTACAGGGGTTTTAGACAATGAGCAGTTCTTC.

The V gene is TRBV4-2, the J gene TRBJ2-5; 14 nucleotides align to TRBD2. V lost 1 base, J lost 4 bases, and 5 bases stayed unmatched. CDR1 LGHNA and CDR2 YNFKEQ come from the germline V gene. The CDR3 covers 17 residues. CDR3 amino acids: CASSQGLAGGQRETQYF. Here the CDR3 DNA reads TGTGCCAGCAGCCAAGGACTAGCGGGAGGGCAGAGAGAGACCCAGTACTTC.

CDR3 loop: CASSSGQIGALETQYF. In DNA, the CDR3 is TGTGCCAGCTCCTCCGGACAGATTGGGGCTTTGGAGACCCAGTACTTC. This chain uses TRBV18 with TRBJ2-7; possible D gene TRBD1, 6 bases. The end of the DNA aligns better with TRBJ2-5, so the J call may be wrong. Germline V gives CDR1 KGHSH, CDR2 LQKENI. The CDR3 runs 16 residues.